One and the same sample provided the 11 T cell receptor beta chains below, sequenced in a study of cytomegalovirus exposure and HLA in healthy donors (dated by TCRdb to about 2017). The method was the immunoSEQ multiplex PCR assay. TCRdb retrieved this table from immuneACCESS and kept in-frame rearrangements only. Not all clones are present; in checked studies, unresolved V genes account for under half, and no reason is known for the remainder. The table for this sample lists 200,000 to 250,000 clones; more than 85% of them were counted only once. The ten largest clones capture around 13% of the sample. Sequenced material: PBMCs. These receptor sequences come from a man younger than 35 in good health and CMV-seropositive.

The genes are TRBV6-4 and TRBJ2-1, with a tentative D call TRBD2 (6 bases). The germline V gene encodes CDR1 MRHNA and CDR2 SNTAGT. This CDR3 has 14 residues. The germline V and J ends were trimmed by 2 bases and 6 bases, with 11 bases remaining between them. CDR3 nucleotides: TGTGCCAGCAGTGACGCCGCCGGGGGCAATGAGCAGTTCTTC. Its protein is CASSDAAGGNEQFF.

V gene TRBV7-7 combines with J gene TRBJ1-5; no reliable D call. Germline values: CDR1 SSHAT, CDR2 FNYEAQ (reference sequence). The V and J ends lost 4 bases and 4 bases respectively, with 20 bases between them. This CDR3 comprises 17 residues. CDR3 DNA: TGTGCCAGCAGCTGGGCTCAAGGGCAGGTCCGAAATCAGCCCCAGCATTTT. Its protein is CASSWAQGQVRNQPQHF.

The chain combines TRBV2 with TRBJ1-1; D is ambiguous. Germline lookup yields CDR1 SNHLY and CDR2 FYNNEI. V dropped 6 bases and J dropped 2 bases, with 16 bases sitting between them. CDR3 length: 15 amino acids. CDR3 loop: CASRELGEANTEAFF. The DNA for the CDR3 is TGTGCCAGCAGAGAGCTTGGGGAGGCCAACACTGAAGCTTTCTTT.

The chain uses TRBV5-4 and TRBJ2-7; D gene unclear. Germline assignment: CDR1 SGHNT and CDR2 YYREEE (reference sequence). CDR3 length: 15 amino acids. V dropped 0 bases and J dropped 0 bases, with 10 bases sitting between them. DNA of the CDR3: TGTGCCAGCAGCTTGGCCTCTCTGAGCTCCTACGAGCAGTACTTC. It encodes CASSLASLSSYEQYF.

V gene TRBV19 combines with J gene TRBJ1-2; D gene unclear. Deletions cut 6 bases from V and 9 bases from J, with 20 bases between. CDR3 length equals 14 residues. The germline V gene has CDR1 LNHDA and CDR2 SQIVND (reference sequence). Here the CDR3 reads CASRDGWSAESYTF. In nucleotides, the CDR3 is TGTGCCAGTAGGGACGGTTGGTCGGCAGAAAGCTACACCTTC.

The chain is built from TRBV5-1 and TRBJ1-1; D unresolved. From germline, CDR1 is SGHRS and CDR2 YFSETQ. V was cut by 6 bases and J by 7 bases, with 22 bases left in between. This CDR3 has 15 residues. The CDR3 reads CASTPGPPRAIEAFF. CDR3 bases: TGCGCCAGCACCCCTGGACCCCCGCGGGCCATTGAAGCTTTCTTT.

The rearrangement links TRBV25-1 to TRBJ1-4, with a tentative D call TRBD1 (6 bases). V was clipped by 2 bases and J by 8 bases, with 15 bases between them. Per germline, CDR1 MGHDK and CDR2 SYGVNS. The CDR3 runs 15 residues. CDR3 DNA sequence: TGTGCCAGCAGTGAACGGTGGGGGCTAGAGGAAAAACTGTTTTTT. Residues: CASSERWGLEEKLFF.

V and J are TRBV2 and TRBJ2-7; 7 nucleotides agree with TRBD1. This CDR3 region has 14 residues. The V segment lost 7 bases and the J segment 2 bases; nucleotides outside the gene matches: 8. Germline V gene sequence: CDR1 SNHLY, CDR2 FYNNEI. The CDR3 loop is CASTWTGQTYEQYF. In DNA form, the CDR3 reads TGTGCCAGCACATGGACGGGACAGACCTACGAGCAGTACTTC.

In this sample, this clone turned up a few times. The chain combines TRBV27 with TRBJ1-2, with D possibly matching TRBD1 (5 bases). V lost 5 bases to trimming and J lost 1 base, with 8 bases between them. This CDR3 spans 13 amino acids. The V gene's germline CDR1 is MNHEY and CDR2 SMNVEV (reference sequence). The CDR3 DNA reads TGTGCCAGCAGTAGGGACGGTAACTATGGCTACACCTTC. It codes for CASSRDGNYGYTF.

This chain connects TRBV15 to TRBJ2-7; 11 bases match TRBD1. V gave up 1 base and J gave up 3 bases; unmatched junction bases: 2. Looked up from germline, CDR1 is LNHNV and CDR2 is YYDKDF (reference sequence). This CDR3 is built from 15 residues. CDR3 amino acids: CATSRGGTGGYEQYF. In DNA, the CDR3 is TGTGCCACCAGCAGAGGGGGGACAGGGGGCTACGAGCAGTACTTC.

Written as DNA, the CDR3 is TGTGCCTGGAGTCCACCGGGACGCTACTATGGCTACACCTTC. Translating gives CAWSPPGRYYGYTF. The chain carries TRBV30 and TRBJ1-2; maybe TRBD1 (5 bases). Per the germline V gene, CDR1 is GTSNPN and CDR2 is SVGIG (reference sequence). Trimming cost V 2 bases and J 3 bases, with 13 bases left between them. The CDR3 consists of 14 residues.